This T cell receptor (beta chain) came from a study of CD8+ T cells in alopecia areata. Whole-study context: Treated patients were given 5 to 10 mg oral tofacitinib twice daily.

The germline V gene has CDR1 SGHAT and CDR2 FQNNGV. V was clipped by 1 base and J by 3 bases, with 8 bases between them. This CDR3 has 14 amino acids. Following RNA extraction, reverse transcription yielded cDNA that acted as the sequencing template. Sequencing used immunoSEQ multiplex PCR; TCRdb keeps in-frame clones, though not all of them. The sample records about 210,000 clones, less than 45% being singletons. This clone has just a few counts. The treatment: oral pan-JAK inhibitor, 5-10 mg twice daily. Sequenced here: CD4+ T cells sorted from blood, sampled at roughly week 36, from a patient treated with tofacitinib. This chain links TRBV11-2 with TRBJ2-3; D is uncertain. This clonotype was sampled from a human donor with alopecia areata. DNA for the CDR3: TGTGCCAGCAGCTTAGGGTCCCAAACAGATACGCAGTATTTT. Residues: CASSLGSQTDTQYF.